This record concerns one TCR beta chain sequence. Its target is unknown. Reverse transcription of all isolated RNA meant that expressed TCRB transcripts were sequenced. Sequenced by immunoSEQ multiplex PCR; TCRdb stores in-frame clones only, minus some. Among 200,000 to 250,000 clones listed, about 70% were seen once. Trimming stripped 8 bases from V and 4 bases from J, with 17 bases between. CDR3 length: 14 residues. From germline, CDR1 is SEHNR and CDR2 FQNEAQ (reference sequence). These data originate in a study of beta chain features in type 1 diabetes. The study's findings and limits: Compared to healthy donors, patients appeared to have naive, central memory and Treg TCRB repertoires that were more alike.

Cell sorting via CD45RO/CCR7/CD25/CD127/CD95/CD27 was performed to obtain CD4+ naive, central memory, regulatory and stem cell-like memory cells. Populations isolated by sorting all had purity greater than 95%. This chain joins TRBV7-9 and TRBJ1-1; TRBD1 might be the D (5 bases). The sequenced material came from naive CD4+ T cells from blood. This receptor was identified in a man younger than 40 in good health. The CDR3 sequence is CASGPSGGGTEAFF. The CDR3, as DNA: TGTGCCAGCGGACCGTCGGGGGGAGGCACTGAAGCTTTCTTT.